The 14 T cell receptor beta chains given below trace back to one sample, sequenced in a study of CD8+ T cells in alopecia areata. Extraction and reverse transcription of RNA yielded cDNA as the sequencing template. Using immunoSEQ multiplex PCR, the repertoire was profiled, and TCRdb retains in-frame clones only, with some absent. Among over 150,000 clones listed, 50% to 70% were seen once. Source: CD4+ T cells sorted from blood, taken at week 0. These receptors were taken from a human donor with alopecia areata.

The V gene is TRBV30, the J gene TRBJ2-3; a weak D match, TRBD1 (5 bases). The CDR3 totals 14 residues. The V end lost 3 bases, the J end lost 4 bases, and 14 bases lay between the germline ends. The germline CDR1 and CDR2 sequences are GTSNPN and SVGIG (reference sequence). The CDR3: CAWSRVVRADTQYF. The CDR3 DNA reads TGTGCCTGGAGCAGGGTTGTTAGGGCAGATACGCAGTATTTT.

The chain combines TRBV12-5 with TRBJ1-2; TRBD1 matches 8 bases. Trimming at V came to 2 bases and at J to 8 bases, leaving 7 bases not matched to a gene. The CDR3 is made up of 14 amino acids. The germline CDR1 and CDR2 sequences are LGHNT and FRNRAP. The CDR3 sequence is CASGLTTGGEGYTF. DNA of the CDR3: TGTGCTAGTGGTTTGACTACAGGGGGTGAAGGCTACACCTTC.

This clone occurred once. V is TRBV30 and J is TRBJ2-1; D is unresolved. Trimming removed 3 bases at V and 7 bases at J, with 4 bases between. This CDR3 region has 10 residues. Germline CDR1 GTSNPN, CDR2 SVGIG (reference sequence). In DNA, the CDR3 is TGTGCCTGGAGCCGGAATGAGCAGTTCTTC. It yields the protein CAWSRNEQFF.

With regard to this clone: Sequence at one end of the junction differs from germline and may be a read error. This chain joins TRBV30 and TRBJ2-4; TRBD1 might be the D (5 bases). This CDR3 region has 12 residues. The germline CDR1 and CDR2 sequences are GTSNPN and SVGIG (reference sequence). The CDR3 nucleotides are TGTGCCTGGACTGGATTCTTAGGGGAAACGCACTTC. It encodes CAWTGFLGETHF.

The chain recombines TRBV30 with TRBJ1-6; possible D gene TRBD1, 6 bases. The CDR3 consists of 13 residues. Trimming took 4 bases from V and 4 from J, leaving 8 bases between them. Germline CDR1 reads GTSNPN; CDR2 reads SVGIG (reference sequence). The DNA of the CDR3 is TGTGCCTGGATAGGGGGGTATAATTCACCCCTCCACTTT. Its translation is CAWIGGYNSPLHF.

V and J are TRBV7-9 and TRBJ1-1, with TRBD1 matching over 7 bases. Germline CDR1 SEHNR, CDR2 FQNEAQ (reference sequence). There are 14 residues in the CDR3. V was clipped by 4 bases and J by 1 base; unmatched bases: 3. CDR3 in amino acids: CASSSGQPNTEAFF. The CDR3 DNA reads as TGTGCCAGCAGCTCGGGACAGCCGAACACTGAAGCTTTCTTT.

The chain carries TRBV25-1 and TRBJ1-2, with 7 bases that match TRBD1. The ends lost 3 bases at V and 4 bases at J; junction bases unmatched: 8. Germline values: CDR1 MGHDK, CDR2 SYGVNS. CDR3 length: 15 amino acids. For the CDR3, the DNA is TGTGCCAGCAGTGACATGACAGGGATAGGCTATGGCTACACCTTC. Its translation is CASSDMTGIGYGYTF.

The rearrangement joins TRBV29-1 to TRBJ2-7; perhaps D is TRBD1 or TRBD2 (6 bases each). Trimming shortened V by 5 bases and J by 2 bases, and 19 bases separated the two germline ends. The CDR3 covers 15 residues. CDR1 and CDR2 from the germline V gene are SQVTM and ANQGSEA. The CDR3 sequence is CSVRSGGVLTYEQYF. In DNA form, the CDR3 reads TGCAGCGTTCGTTCCGGGGGCGTCTTAACCTACGAGCAGTACTTC.

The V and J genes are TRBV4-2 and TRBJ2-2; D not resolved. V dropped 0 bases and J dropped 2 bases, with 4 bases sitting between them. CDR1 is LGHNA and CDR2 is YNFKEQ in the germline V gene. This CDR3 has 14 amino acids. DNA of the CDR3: TGTGCCAGCAGCCAAGATGGAAACACCGGGGAGCTGTTTTTT. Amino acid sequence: CASSQDGNTGELFF.

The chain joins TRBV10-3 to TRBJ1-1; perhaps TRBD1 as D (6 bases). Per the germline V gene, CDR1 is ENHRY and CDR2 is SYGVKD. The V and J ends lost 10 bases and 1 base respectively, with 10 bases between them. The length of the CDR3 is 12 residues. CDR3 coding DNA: TGTGCCAGCGGACAGACGAACACTGAAGCTTTCTTT. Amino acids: CASGQTNTEAFF.

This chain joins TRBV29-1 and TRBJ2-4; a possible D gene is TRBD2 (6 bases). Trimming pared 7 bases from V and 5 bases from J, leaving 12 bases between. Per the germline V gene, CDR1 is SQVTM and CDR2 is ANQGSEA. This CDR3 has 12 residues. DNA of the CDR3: TGCAGCGCTGGGACTGGCGAAAACATTCAGTACTTC. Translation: CSAGTGENIQYF.

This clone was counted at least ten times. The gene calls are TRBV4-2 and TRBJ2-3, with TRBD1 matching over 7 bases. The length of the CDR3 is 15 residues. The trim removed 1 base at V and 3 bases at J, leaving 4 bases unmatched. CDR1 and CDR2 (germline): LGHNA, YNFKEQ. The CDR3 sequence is CASSQADRVTDTQYF. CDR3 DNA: TGTGCCAGCAGCCAAGCCGACAGGGTAACAGATACGCAGTATTTT.

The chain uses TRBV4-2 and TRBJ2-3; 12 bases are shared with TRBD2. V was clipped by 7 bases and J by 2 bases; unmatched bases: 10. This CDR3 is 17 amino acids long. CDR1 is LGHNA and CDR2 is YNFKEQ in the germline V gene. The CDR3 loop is CASTPWASGGATDTQYF. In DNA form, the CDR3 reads TGTGCCAGCACCCCTTGGGCTAGCGGGGGGGCCACAGATACGCAGTATTTT.

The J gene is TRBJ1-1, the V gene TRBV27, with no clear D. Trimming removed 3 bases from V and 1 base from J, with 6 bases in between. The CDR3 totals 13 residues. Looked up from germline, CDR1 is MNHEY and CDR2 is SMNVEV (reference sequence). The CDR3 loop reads CASSFQRNTEAFF. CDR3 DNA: TGTGCCAGCAGTTTCCAGAGGAACACTGAAGCTTTCTTT.